In its sample, the clone carrying this T cell receptor (beta chain) was seen a few times. Antigen unknown. The sample originates from a study of PD-L1 blockade in urothelial cancer. Study-wide context: Dosed intravenously at 1,200 mg every 3 weeks, atezolizumab was initiated by patients in the mid-2010s. Median blood clonality was roughly 0.087, with tens of thousands of unique TCRs.

Findings of the study overall: Having blood TCR clonality under the median before treatment predicted better survival.

Time point of the sample: pretreatment peripheral blood. TCRdb's table, derived via immunoSEQ multiplex PCR, lists solely in-frame clones and lacks some. This sample yields 49,000 or so clones, of which 60% to 85% are seen a single time; roughly 10% belongs to the top ten. This TCR was sampled from a man between 65 and 85 years old with urothelial cancer. Here the sequenced sample was PBMCs, taken around atezolizumab (anti-PD-L1) treatment.

The CDR3 DNA follows: TGTGCCAGCAGCGGCGGAGGGCCCACCGGGGAGCTGTTTTTT. Protein sequence: CASSGGGPTGELFF. The chain joins TRBV9 to TRBJ2-2, with D possibly matching TRBD2 (6 bases). CDR1 SGDLS and CDR2 YYNGEE come from the germline V gene. V gave up 3 bases and J gave up 4 bases, with 10 bases separating them. The CDR3 covers 14 residues. Full variable domain (rest looked up from reference TRBV9 and TRBJ2-2): DSGVTQTPKHLITATGQRVTLRCSPRSGDLSVYWYQQSLDQGLQFLIQYYNGEERAKGNILERFSAQQFPDLHSELNLSSLELGDSALYFCASSGGGPTGELFFGEGSRLTVL.